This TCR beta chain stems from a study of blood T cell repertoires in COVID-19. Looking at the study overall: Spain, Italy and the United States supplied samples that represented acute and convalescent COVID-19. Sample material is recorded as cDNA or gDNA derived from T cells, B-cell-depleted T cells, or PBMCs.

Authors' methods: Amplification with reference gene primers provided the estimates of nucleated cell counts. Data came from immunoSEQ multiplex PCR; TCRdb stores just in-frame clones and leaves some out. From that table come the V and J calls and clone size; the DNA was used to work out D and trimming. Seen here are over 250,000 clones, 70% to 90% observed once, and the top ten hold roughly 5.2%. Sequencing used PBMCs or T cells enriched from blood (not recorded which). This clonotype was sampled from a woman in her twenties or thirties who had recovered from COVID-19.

CDR3 sequence: CASSPYSGGALNEQFF. The CDR3 nucleotides are TGTGCCAGCAGTCCTTATAGCGGGGGGGCTTTGAATGAGCAGTTCTTC. V usage is TRBV2 and J usage is TRBJ2-1, with 11 bases aligning to TRBD2. The CDR3 consists of 16 residues. CDR1 and CDR2 from the germline V gene are SNHLY and FYNNEI. Trimming took 5 bases from V and 7 from J; bases not matched to a gene: 10. Complete variable domain (other parts from reference TRBV2 and TRBJ2-1): EPEVTQTPSHQVTQMGQEVILRCVPISNHLYFYWYRQILGQKVEFLVSFYNNEISEKSEIFDDQFSVERPDGSNFTLKIRSTKLEDSAMYFCASSPYSGGALNEQFFGPGTRLTVL.